These 14 T cell receptor beta chains were all obtained from the same sample, sequenced in a study of cytomegalovirus exposure and HLA in healthy donors (dated by TCRdb to about 2017). Library construction relied on the immunoSEQ multiplex PCR assay. For the multiplex PCR, a mixture combining 60 forward primers for TCR Vbeta segments and 13 reverse primers for TCR Jbeta segments was used. Held by TCRdb, this immuneACCESS table contains in-frame sequences only and omits some clones. Under half of the omission traces to an unresolved V gene where checked; the cause of the rest is unknown. The sample table lists 150,000 to 200,000 clones, around 80% of them with a count of one. The ten most abundant clones make up 4.4% of the sample. The sequenced material came from PBMCs. The receptors shown here come from a woman aged 30 to 39 in good health and CMV-seropositive.

In its sample, this clone was seen once. The V and J genes are TRBV29-1 and TRBJ2-3, with TRBD2 matching 8 bases. V gave up 1 base and J gave up 4 bases; unmatched junction bases: 4. The CDR3 is made up of 14 amino acids. In germline, CDR1 is SQVTM, CDR2 ANQGSEA. CDR3 sequence reads: CSVEAGGPSDTQYF. CDR3 nucleotides: TGCAGCGTTGAAGCGGGAGGGCCCTCAGATACGCAGTATTTT.

The rearrangement uses TRBV5-6 and TRBJ2-1; 8 nucleotides line up with TRBD2. The CDR3 is 17 residues long. Germline CDR1 reads SGHDT; CDR2 reads YYEEEE. Trimming cost V 4 bases and J 2 bases; bases outside gene matches: 11. CDR3 loop: CASSPWAGGDTYNEQFF. In DNA, the CDR3 is TGTGCCAGCAGCCCCTGGGCGGGAGGCGATACCTACAATGAGCAGTTCTTC.

A few counts support this clone. The chain carries TRBV6-5 and TRBJ1-2, with 7 bases fitting TRBD1. Trimming cost V 5 bases and J 9 bases; bases outside gene matches: 12. The CDR3 is made up of 14 amino acids. Germline CDR1 is MNHEY and CDR2 is SVGAGI. In DNA form, the CDR3 reads TGTGCCAGCAGTACTGGACAGGCCTCCGGAAGCTACACCTTC. It translates to CASSTGQASGSYTF.

The V and J genes are TRBV18 and TRBJ2-3, with D possibly TRBD2 on 6 matching bases. The V gene's germline CDR1 is KGHSH and CDR2 LQKENI. The CDR3 runs 14 residues. The germline V and J ends were trimmed by 3 bases and 2 bases, with 9 bases remaining between them. This CDR3 reads CASSPGLNTDTQYF. DNA of the CDR3: TGTGCCAGCTCACCGGGACTGAACACAGATACGCAGTATTTT.

The chain combines TRBV7-7 with TRBJ2-3, with D hard to call. This CDR3 is built from 16 residues. The V and J ends lost 3 bases and 2 bases respectively, with 15 bases between them. The V gene's germline CDR1 is SSHAT and CDR2 FNYEAQ (reference sequence). The CDR3 loop is CASSFSLGEATDTQYF. CDR3 nucleotides: TGTGCCAGCAGCTTCTCTCTAGGTGAAGCCACAGATACGCAGTATTTT. The variable domain in full, with the rest retrieved from reference TRBV7-7 and TRBJ2-3, is GAGVSQSPRYKVTKRGQDVTLRCDPISSHATLYWYQQALGQGPEFLTYFNYEAQPDKSGLPSDRFSAERPEGSISTLTIQRTEQRDSAMYRCASSFSLGEATDTQYFGPGTRLTVL.

This rearrangement joins TRBV7-2 to TRBJ1-1, with 8 bases that match TRBD1. This CDR3 is built from 15 residues. V shed 5 bases, J shed 3 bases, and the junction held 8 bases outside the gene matches. CDR1 and CDR2 (germline): SGHTA, FQGNSA. CDR3 loop: CASSPQTGADTEAFF. CDR3 coding DNA: TGTGCCAGCAGCCCACAGACAGGGGCGGACACTGAAGCTTTCTTT.

This clone turned up a few times. Given a far larger clone just one base away, this is likely a sequencing read error. V gene TRBV5-6 combines with J gene TRBJ2-2; D may be TRBD2 (7 bases). Germline values: CDR1 SGHDT, CDR2 YYEEEE. With 3 bases removed from V and 8 bases from J, the gap between germline ends came to 14 bases. This CDR3 comprises 14 residues. CDR3 sequence (DNA): TGTGCCAGCAGCTGGGGGGGCGGGTCGGGGGAGCTGTTTTTT. This translates into CASSWGGGSGELFF.

V is TRBV13 and J is TRBJ1-5; D remains ambiguous. Trimming stripped 5 bases from V and 5 bases from J, with 13 bases between. CDR1 and CDR2 from the germline V gene are PRHDT and FYEKMQ (reference sequence). The CDR3 sequence is 14 residues long. CDR3 nucleotides: TGTGCCAGCAGCCCAACATGCCTGGATCAGCCCCAGCATTTT. Translated, it gives CASSPTCLDQPQHF. Complete variable domain (other parts from reference TRBV13 and TRBJ1-5): AAGVIQSPRHLIKEKRETATLKCYPIPRHDTVYWYQQGPGQDPQFLISFYEKMQSDKGSIPDRFSAQQFSDYHSELNMSSLELGDSALYFCASSPTCLDQPQHFGDGTRLSIL.

The chain combines TRBV18 with TRBJ2-2; no definite D call. The length of the CDR3 is 14 residues. Trimming removed 2 bases at V and 1 base at J, with 5 bases between. CDR1 is KGHSH, CDR2 LQKENI, per germline. The CDR3: CASSPNKNTGELFF. The CDR3, as DNA: TGTGCCAGCTCACCAAACAAGAACACCGGGGAGCTGTTTTTT.

In DNA form, the CDR3 reads TGTGCCAGCAGCTTAGGGGACAGGGGGTCACCCCTCCACTTT. Encoded protein: CASSLGDRGSPLHF. The V and J genes are TRBV7-2 and TRBJ1-6, with 11 bases that match TRBD1. V trimming: 1 base; J trimming: 10 bases; junction bases outside the gene matches: 0. In germline, CDR1 is SGHTA, CDR2 FQGNSA. CDR3 length equals 14 residues.

The chain is built from TRBV7-9 and TRBJ1-4, with a weak D call TRBD1 (6 bases). This CDR3 contains 15 residues. Germline loops: CDR1 SEHNR, CDR2 FQNEAQ (reference sequence). V was clipped by 6 bases and J by 3 bases, with 14 bases between them. CDR3 nucleotide sequence: TGTGCCAGCAGTACCAGGGGTCTGGCTAATGAAAAACTGTTTTTT. This translates into CASSTRGLANEKLFF. Together with reference TRBV7-9 and TRBJ1-4, the CDR3 gives the full variable domain: DTGVSQNPRHKITKRGQNVTFRCDPISEHNRLYWYRQTLGQGPEFLTYFQNEAQLEKSRLLSDRFSAERPKGSFSTLEIQRTEQGDSAMYLCASSTRGLANEKLFFGSGTQLSVL.

This rearrangement joins TRBV5-1 to TRBJ2-7; maybe TRBD2 (7 bases). V was cut by 2 bases and J by 7 bases, with 16 bases left in between. This CDR3 has 14 residues. Germline CDR1 is SGHRS and CDR2 is YFSETQ. The CDR3 protein is CASSFSGGPGEQYF. CDR3 nucleotides: TGCGCCAGCAGCTTCTCGGGGGGCCCGGGGGAGCAGTACTTC.

V and J are TRBV7-6 and TRBJ2-3, with 14 positions matching TRBD2. Germline V CDR1 and CDR2: SGHVS, FNYEAQ. The CDR3 sequence is 17 residues long. V lost 3 bases to trimming and J lost 2 bases; unmatched junction nucleotides: 4. The CDR3 loop is CASSFRTSGGYTDTQYF. For the CDR3, the DNA is TGTGCCAGCAGCTTTCGGACTAGCGGGGGGTACACAGATACGCAGTATTTT. Using reference TRBV7-6 and TRBJ2-3 for the parts outside the CDR3, the full variable domain is GAGVSQSPRYKVTKRGQDVALRCDPISGHVSLYWYRQALGQGPEFLTYFNYEAQQDKSGLPNDRFSAERPEGSISTLTIQRTEQRDSAMYRCASSFRTSGGYTDTQYFGPGTRLTVL.

DNA of the CDR3: TGTGCCAGCAGCCTGACGGGACAGCCCCACCAAGAGACCCAGTACTTC. Translated, it gives CASSLTGQPHQETQYF. The genes are TRBV11-3 and TRBJ2-5; 7 bases match TRBD1. V dropped 5 bases and J dropped 0; count of bases not matched to a gene: 9. The CDR3 consists of 16 residues. CDR1 SGHNT and CDR2 YENEEA come from the germline V gene.